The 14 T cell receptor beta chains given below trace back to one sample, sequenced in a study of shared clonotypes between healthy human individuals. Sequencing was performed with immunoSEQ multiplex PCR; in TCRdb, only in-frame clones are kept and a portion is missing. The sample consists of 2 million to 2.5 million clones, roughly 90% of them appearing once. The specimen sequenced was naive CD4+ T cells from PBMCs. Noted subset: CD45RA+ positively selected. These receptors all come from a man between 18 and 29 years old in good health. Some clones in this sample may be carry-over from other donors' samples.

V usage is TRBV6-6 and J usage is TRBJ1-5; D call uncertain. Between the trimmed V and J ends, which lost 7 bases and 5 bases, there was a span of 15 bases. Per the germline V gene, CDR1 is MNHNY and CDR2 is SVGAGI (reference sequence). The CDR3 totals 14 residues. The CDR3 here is CASNPGGADQPQHF. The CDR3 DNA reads TGTGCCAGCAACCCCGGAGGCGCGGATCAGCCCCAGCATTTT.

DNA for the CDR3: TGTGCCAGCAGCTCACGGGGGGTGGTCCCCTACGAGCAGTACTTC. This sequence encodes CASSSRGVVPYEQYF. The rearrangement uses TRBV11-3 and TRBJ2-7, with 7 bases identical to TRBD2. V lost 4 bases, J lost 2 bases, and 8 bases stayed unmatched. The germline V gene encodes CDR1 SGHNT and CDR2 YENEEA. The CDR3 runs 15 residues.

The CDR3 nucleotides read TGTGCCAGCAGTTTACCCGGACAGGGTCGGTATAGGTATGGCTACACCTTC. It translates to CASSLPGQGRYRYGYTF. The chain has TRBV28 and TRBJ1-2; 8 positions match TRBD1. Trimming took 2 bases from V and 5 from J; bases not matched to a gene: 13. This CDR3 is built from 17 residues. Germline lookup yields CDR1 MDHEN and CDR2 SYDVKM.

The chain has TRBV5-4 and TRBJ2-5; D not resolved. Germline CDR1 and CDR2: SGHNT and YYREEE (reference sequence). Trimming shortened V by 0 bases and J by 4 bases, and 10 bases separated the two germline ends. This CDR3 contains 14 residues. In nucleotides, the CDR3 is TGTGCCAGCAGCTTGGCGAATCCGGGAGAGACCCAGTACTTC. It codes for CASSLANPGETQYF.

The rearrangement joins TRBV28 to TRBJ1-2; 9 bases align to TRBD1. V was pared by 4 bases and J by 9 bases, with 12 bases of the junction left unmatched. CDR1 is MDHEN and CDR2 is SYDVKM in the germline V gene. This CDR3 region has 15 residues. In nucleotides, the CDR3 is TGTGCCAGCAGTTCCCCGACAGGGGGGTCAGTTCGCTACACCTTC. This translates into CASSSPTGGSVRYTF.

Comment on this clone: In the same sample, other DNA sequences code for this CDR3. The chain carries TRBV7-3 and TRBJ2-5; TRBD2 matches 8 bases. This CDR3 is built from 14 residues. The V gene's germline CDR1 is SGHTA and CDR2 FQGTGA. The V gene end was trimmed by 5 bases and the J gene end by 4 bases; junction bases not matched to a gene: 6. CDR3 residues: CASSLGGRRETQYF. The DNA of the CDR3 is TGTGCCAGCAGCCTCGGCGGGAGGAGAGAGACCCAGTACTTC.

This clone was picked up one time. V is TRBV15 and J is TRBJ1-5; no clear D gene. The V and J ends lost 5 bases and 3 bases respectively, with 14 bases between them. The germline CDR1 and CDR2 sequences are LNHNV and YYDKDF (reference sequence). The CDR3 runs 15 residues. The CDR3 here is CATSGSLAVNQPQHF. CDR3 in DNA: TGTGCCACCAGCGGAAGTTTGGCAGTCAATCAGCCCCAGCATTTT.

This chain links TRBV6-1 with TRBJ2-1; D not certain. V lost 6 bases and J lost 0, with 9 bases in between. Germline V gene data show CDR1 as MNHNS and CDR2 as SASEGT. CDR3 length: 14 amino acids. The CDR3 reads CASSPDRSYNEQFF. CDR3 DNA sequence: TGTGCCAGCAGCCCGGACCGCTCCTACAATGAGCAGTTCTTC.

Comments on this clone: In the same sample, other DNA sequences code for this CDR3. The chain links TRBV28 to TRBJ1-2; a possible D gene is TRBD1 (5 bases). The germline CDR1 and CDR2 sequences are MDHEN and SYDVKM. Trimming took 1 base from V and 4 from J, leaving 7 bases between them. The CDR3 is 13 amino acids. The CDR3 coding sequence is TGTGCCAGCAGTTTATCCCAGGGCTATGGCTACACCTTC. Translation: CASSLSQGYGYTF.

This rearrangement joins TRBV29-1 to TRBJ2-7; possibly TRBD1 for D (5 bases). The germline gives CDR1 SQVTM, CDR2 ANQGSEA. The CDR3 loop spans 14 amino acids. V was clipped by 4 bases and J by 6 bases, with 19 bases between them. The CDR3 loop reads CSVVGADFNGEQYF. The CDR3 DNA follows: TGCAGCGTTGTTGGGGCAGACTTTAATGGCGAGCAGTACTTC.

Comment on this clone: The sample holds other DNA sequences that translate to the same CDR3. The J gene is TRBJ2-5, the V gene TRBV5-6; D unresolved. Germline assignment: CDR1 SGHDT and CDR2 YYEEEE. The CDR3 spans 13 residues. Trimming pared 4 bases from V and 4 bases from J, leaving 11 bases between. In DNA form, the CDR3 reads TGTGCCAGCAGCCCCGGACCCCGAGAGACCCAGTACTTC. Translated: CASSPGPRETQYF.

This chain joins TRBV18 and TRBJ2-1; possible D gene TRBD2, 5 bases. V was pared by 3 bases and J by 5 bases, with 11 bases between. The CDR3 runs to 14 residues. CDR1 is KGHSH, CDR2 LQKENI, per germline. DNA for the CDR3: TGTGCCAGCTCACCGGGAGCTCAAAACAATGAGCAGTTCTTC. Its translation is CASSPGAQNNEQFF.

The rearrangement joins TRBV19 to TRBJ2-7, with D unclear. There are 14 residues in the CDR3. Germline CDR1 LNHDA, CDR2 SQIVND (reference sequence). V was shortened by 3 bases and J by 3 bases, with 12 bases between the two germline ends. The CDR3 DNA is TGTGCCAGTAGTATGCCTCCGCACTACTACGAGCAGTACTTC. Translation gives CASSMPPHYYEQYF. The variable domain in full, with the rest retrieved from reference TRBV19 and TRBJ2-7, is DGGITQSPKYLFRKEGQNVTLSCEQNLNHDAMYWYRQDPGQGLRLIYYSQIVNDFQKGDIAEGYSVSREKKESFPLTVTSAQKNPTAFYLCASSMPPHYYEQYFGPGTRLTVT.

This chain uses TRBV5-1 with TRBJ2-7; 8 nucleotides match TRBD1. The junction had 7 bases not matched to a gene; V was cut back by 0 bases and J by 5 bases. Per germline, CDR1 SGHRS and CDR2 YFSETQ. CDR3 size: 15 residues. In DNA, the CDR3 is TGCGCCAGCAGCTTGGACGCCAGGGGGCAGGACGAGCAGTACTTC. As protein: CASSLDARGQDEQYF.